Each of the 19 T cell receptor beta chains below was sequenced from the same sample in a study of blood T cell repertoires in COVID-19. Using immunoSEQ multiplex PCR, the repertoire was profiled, and TCRdb retains in-frame clones only, with some absent. The sample lists some 250,000 clones, 82% seen once, with roughly 3.2% in the top ten. Sequencing used peripheral blood. These receptors originate from a woman between 18 and 29 years old with acute or convalescent COVID-19.

This clone came up a few times. The rearrangement joins TRBV19 to TRBJ2-1; 9 nucleotides line up with TRBD2. This CDR3 comprises 12 residues. The trim removed 3 bases at V and 10 bases at J, leaving 1 base unmatched. Germline assignment: CDR1 LNHDA and CDR2 SQIVND (reference sequence). CDR3 nucleotides: TGTGCCAGTAGTATCCTAGCGGGGGAGCAGTTCTTC. This translates into CASSILAGEQFF. Full variable domain (rest looked up from reference TRBV19 and TRBJ2-1): DGGITQSPKYLFRKEGQNVTLSCEQNLNHDAMYWYRQDPGQGLRLIYYSQIVNDFQKGDIAEGYSVSREKKESFPLTVTSAQKNPTAFYLCASSILAGEQFFGPGTRLTVL.

V usage is TRBV6-4 and J usage is TRBJ1-6; 9 bases fit TRBD1. The CDR3 length is 15 residues. The junction had 10 bases not matched to a gene; V was cut back by 6 bases and J by 10 bases. The germline V gene has CDR1 MRHNA and CDR2 SNTAGT. CDR3 sequence reads: CASSPRTGGKSPLHF. Here the CDR3 DNA reads TGTGCCAGCAGCCCTCGAACAGGGGGCAAATCACCCCTCCACTTT.

This chain joins TRBV5-1 and TRBJ1-1; TRBD1 aligns across 7 bases. The CDR3 is 14 residues long. Germline V CDR1 and CDR2: SGHRS, YFSETQ. J lost 4 bases, V lost 2 bases, and 5 bases had no gene match. CDR3 loop: CASSFTGVGTEAFF. In DNA form, the CDR3 reads TGCGCCAGCAGCTTCACAGGGGTTGGCACTGAAGCTTTCTTT.

V usage is TRBV2 and J usage is TRBJ2-2; weak D call: TRBD1 (5 bases). Between the trimmed V and J ends, which lost 2 bases and 1 base, there was a span of 14 bases. CDR3 size: 17 residues. Germline CDR1 is SNHLY and CDR2 is FYNNEI. CDR3: CASSETWLQVNTGELFF. DNA of the CDR3: TGTGCCAGCAGTGAAACTTGGTTACAGGTGAACACCGGGGAGCTGTTTTTT.

The chain has TRBV13 and TRBJ2-1; 9 nucleotides line up with TRBD1. Trimming cost V 6 bases and J 10 bases; bases outside gene matches: 10. From germline, CDR1 is PRHDT and CDR2 FYEKMQ (reference sequence). There are 14 residues in the CDR3. The CDR3 DNA reads TGTGCCAGCAGACAATCCGCGGACAGGGGAGAGCAGTTCTTC. It translates to CASRQSADRGEQFF.

The chain is built from TRBV7-9 and TRBJ2-7, with 7 bases fitting TRBD1. Losses at the gene ends were 0 bases for V and 4 bases for J; bases not matched to a gene: 12. Germline lookup yields CDR1 SEHNR and CDR2 FQNEAQ (reference sequence). This CDR3 is 17 amino acids long. The CDR3 DNA follows: TGTGCCAGCAGCTTAGCGGTGAACAGGGGACGAGGTTACGAGCAGTACTTC. Translating gives CASSLAVNRGRGYEQYF.

This clone came up once. This chain connects TRBV29-1 to TRBJ2-7; no reliable D call. Trimming took 0 bases from V and 6 from J, leaving 12 bases between them. The CDR3 consists of 13 residues. The germline gives CDR1 SQVTM, CDR2 ANQGSEA. This CDR3 is CSVEEGGGVEQYF. CDR3 in DNA: TGCAGCGTTGAAGAAGGTGGCGGTGTCGAGCAGTACTTC.

This sequence joins TRBV3-1 (or the pseudogene TRBV3-2) and TRBJ1-5, with 7 nucleotides matching TRBD1. The CDR3 is 15 amino acids. After removal of 4 bases from V and 4 bases from J, the junction contained 7 bases not matched to a gene. The V gene's germline CDR1 is LGHDT and CDR2 YNNKEL (reference sequence). CDR3 DNA: TGTGCCAGCAGCCTTCGACAGGGTGTTAATCAGCCCCAGCATTTT. The encoded protein is CASSLRQGVNQPQHF.

The chain recombines TRBV19 with TRBJ1-5; D remains unclear. Per the germline V gene, CDR1 is LNHDA and CDR2 is SQIVND (reference sequence). Trimming cost V 11 bases and J 4 bases, with 3 bases left between them. This CDR3 has 9 residues. CDR3 DNA sequence: TGTGCCGAGAATCAGCCCCAGCATTTT. Amino acid sequence: CAENQPQHF.

This rearrangement joins TRBV7-8 to TRBJ1-6; TRBD1 aligns across 7 bases. Trimming at V came to 6 bases and at J to 2 bases, leaving 4 bases not matched to a gene. The CDR3 covers 15 residues. Germline CDR1 is SGHVS and CDR2 is FQNEAQ. The DNA of the CDR3 is TGTGCCAGCAGTAACAGGGGAGCCTATAATTCACCCCTCCACTTT. Its protein product is CASSNRGAYNSPLHF.

This clone showed up just once. The chain recombines TRBV28 with TRBJ1-2; 8 positions match TRBD1. From germline, CDR1 is MDHEN and CDR2 SYDVKM. The CDR3 consists of 14 residues. V trimming: 2 bases; J trimming: 5 bases; junction bases outside the gene matches: 4. CDR3 DNA sequence: TGTGCCAGCAGTTTACCCGGGACAGGATATGGCTACACCTTC. Protein product: CASSLPGTGYGYTF.

This clone was seen a handful of times. This chain connects TRBV5-8 to TRBJ2-7; D not certain. The CDR3 totals 12 residues. Germline CDR1 and CDR2: SGHTS and YDEGEE. Trimming pared 3 bases from V and 4 bases from J, leaving 8 bases between. The CDR3 loop reads CASSWSGYEQYF. As DNA, the CDR3 is TGTGCCAGCAGCTGGTCCGGTTACGAGCAGTACTTC. Variable domain in full (rest from reference TRBV5-8 and TRBJ2-7): EAGVTQSPTHLIKTRGQQATLRCSPISGHTSVYWYQQALGLGLQFLLWYDEGEERNRGNFPPRFSGRQFPNYSSELNVNALELEDSALYLCASSWSGYEQYFGPGTRLTVT.

This clone was seen only once. The gene calls are TRBV21-1 and TRBJ1-6. TRBV21-1 is annotated as a pseudogene. There are 11 residues in the CDR3. This chain's CDR3 is CASNLNSPLHF. DNA for the CDR3: TGTGCCAGCAACTTAAATTCACCCCTCCACTTT.

The chain links TRBV28 to TRBJ2-1; 14 nucleotides match TRBD2. The CDR3 covers 17 residues. Germline values: CDR1 MDHEN, CDR2 SYDVKM. The ends lost 6 bases at V and 6 bases at J; junction bases unmatched: 10. CDR3 amino acids: CASSDGTSGSRGNEQFF. Written as DNA, the CDR3 is TGTGCCAGCAGCGACGGGACTAGCGGGAGTCGGGGCAATGAGCAGTTCTTC.

To note about this clone: Additional DNA sequences in this sample encode the identical CDR3. The V and J genes are TRBV6-5 and TRBJ2-3, with 8 bases identical to TRBD2. The germline CDR1 and CDR2 sequences are MNHEY and SVGAGI. The CDR3 has 14 residues. J was trimmed by 3 bases and V by 2 bases; bases with no gene match: 1. The chain's CDR3 is CASSYSGSTDTQYF. The DNA for the CDR3 is TGTGCCAGCAGTTACAGCGGGAGTACAGATACGCAGTATTTT.

V gene TRBV11-3 combines with J gene TRBJ2-1, with D possibly matching TRBD2 (6 bases). Germline lookup yields CDR1 SGHNT and CDR2 YENEEA. Trimming shortened V by 1 base and J by 3 bases, and 13 bases separated the two germline ends. The CDR3 extends over 16 amino acids. As DNA, the CDR3 is TGTGCCAGCAGCTTAGGGGACGGGGGTATCTACAATGAGCAGTTCTTC. Translating it yields CASSLGDGGIYNEQFF.

In this sample, this clone turned up once. This chain joins TRBV24-1 and TRBJ2-1, with D possibly matching TRBD1 (5 bases). This CDR3 has 16 amino acids. In germline, CDR1 is KGHDR, CDR2 SFDVKD. The V and J ends lost 4 bases and 1 base respectively, with 13 bases between them. CDR3 loop: CATSDNTGVSYNEQFF. In DNA, the CDR3 is TGTGCCACCAGTGACAATACAGGTGTGTCCTACAATGAGCAGTTCTTC.

The gene calls are TRBV9 and TRBJ2-7; D possibly corresponds to TRBD2 (6 bases). The germline V and J ends were trimmed by 0 bases and 2 bases, with 12 bases remaining between them. The CDR3 has 15 residues. The germline V gene encodes CDR1 SGDLS and CDR2 YYNGEE. In DNA form, the CDR3 reads TGTGCCAGCAGCGTAGCAGGTAGCGGTCCCTACGAGCAGTACTTC. It is translated as CASSVAGSGPYEQYF.

Here the CDR3 DNA reads TGTGCCTGGAGTGTACGGGGGACAGGTTCCGGCTACACCTTC. This codes for CAWSVRGTGSGYTF. The chain recombines TRBV30 with TRBJ1-2; 8 bases match TRBD1. CDR1 and CDR2 (germline): GTSNPN, SVGIG (reference sequence). Trimming removed 0 bases from V and 8 bases from J; junction bases left unmatched: 8. This CDR3 region has 14 residues.